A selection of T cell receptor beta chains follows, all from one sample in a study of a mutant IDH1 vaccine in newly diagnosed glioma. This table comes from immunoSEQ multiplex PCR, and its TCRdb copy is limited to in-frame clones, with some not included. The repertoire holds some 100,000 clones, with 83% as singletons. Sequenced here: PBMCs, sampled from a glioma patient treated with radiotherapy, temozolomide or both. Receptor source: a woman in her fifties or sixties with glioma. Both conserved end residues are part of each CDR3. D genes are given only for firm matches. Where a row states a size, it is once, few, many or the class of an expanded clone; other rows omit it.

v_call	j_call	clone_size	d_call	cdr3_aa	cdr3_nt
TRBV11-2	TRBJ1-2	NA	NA	CASSLEVRDHFGYTF	TGTGCCAGCAGCTTAGAGGTCAGGGACCACTTTGGCTACACCTTC
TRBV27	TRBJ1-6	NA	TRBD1	CASHSGQGDLYSPLHF	TGTGCCAGCCACTCCGGACAGGGGGACCTCTATTCACCCCTCCACTTT
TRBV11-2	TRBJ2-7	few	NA	CASSLVSSEQYF	TGTGCCAGCAGCTTAGTTAGTTCCGAGCAGTACTTC
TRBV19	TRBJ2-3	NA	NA	CASSLSDTQYF	TGTGCCAGTAGTCTCTCAGATACGCAGTATTTT
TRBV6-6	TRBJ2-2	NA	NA	CASSYTLDTGELFF	TGTGCCAGCAGTTACACACTTGACACCGGGGAGCTGTTTTTT
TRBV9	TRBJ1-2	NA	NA	CASSLSPANGYTF	TGTGCCAGCAGCCTCTCCCCGGCGAATGGCTACACCTTC
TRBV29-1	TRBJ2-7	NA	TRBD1	CSVEEDRGYEQYF	TGCAGCGTTGAAGAGGACAGGGGGTACGAGCAGTACTTC
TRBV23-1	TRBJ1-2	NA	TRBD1	CASSQLDRGSGYTF	TGCGCCAGCAGTCAACTAGACAGGGGGAGTGGCTACACCTTC
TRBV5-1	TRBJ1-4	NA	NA	CASSSQGFSNEKLFF	TGCGCCAGCAGCTCCCAGGGCTTCTCTAATGAAAAACTGTTTTTT
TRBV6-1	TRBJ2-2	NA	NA	CASRRTRQNTGELFF	TGTGCCAGCAGGAGGACTCGCCAGAACACCGGGGAGCTGTTTTTT
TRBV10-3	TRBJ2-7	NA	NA	CAISELLNEQYF	TGTGCCATCAGTGAGTTGCTAAACGAGCAGTACTTC
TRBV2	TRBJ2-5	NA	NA	CASSVDLQETQYF	TGTGCCAGCAGTGTCGACCTCCAAGAGACCCAGTACTTC
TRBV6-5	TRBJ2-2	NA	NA	CASSYSSRMELFF	TGTGCCAGCAGTTACTCTAGCCGAATGGAGCTGTTTTTT
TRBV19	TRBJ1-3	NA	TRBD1	CASSTLDRGPGNTIYF	TGTGCCAGTAGTACCCTCGACAGGGGGCCTGGAAACACCATATATTTT
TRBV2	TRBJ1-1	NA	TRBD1	CASSGQTGVGEAFF	TGTGCCAGCAGCGGCCAGACAGGGGTAGGGGAAGCTTTCTTT